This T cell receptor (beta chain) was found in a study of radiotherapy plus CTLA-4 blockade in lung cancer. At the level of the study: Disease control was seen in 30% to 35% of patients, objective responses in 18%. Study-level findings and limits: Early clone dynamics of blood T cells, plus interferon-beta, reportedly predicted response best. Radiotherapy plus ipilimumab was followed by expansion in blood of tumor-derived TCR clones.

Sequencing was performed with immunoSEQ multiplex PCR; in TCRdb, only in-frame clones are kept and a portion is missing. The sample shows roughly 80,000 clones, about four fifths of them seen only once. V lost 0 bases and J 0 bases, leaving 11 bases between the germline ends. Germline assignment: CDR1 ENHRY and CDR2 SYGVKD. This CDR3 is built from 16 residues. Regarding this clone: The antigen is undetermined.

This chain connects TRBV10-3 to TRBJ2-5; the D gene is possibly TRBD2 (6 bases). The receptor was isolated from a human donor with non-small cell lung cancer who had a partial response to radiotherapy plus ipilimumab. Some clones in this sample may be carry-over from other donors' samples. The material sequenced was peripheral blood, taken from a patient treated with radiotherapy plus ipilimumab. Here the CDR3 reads CAISESSRGNQETQYF. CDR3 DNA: TGTGCCATCAGTGAGTCGAGTCGGGGGAACCAAGAGACCCAGTACTTC.